These T cell receptor beta chains were read from a single sample in a study of blood T cell repertoires in COVID-19. Measured with immunoSEQ multiplex PCR; TCRdb has only the in-frame clones, and not every one. The table lists around 45,000 clones, less than 90% of them singletons. Sequencing input: peripheral blood. The receptors were sampled from a human donor in a cohort sampled during active COVID-19. Each CDR3 is given with its conserved first and last residue. D genes are given only for firm matches. Only some rows state a clone size, as once, few, many or a class for expanded clones.

TRBJ1-2 - TRBV12-3/TRBV12-4 - CASSLLSYGYTF TGTGCCAGCAGTTTACTCTCCTATGGCTACACCTTC
TRBJ2-4 TRBD2 TRBV4-1 - CASSSRLAGDQNIQYF TGCGCCAGCAGCTCTCGACTAGCGGGGGACCAAAACATTCAGTACTTC
TRBJ1-2 TRBD1 TRBV10-3 - CAISESKGGDGYTF TGTGCCATCAGTGAGTCGAAAGGGGGCGATGGCTACACCTTC
TRBJ1-2 TRBD1 TRBV19 - CASSKDRAYYTF TGTGCCAGTAGTAAGGACAGGGCCTACTACACCTTC
TRBJ1-3 TRBD1 TRBV19 - CASSSSTGGFGNTIYF TGTGCCAGTAGTTCGTCGACAGGGGGCTTTGGAAACACCATATATTTT
TRBJ1-2 TRBD1 TRBV15 - CATGTGPIYGYTF TGTGCCACAGGGACAGGCCCCATCTATGGCTACACCTTC
TRBJ2-7 - TRBV11-1 - CASEGGNNRKTEQYF TGTGCCAGCGAAGGGGGAAACAACCGAAAAACCGAGCAGTACTTC
TRBJ2-7 TRBD2 TRBV27 - CASRDSGGAYEQYF TGTGCCAGCAGGGATAGCGGGGGGGCCTACGAGCAGTACTTC
TRBJ1-5 - TRBV19 - CASRLLYRELNQPQHF TGTGCCAGTAGGCTACTCTACCGGGAGCTCAATCAGCCCCAGCATTTT
TRBJ2-7 TRBD1 TRBV3-1/TRBV3-2 - CASSQGIGTASFKEQYF TGTGCCAGCAGCCAAGGCATTGGGACAGCCTCGTTCAAGGAGCAGTACTTC
TRBJ1-2 - TRBV11-2 once CASSRPTGLWGYTF TGTGCCAGCAGTCGACCAACAGGGCTCTGGGGCTACACCTTC
TRBJ1-2 - TRBV19 - CASSIAANYGYTF TGTGCCAGTAGTATCGCGGCTAACTATGGCTACACCTTC
TRBJ1-2 - TRBV6-6 - CASTKGGTITPYGYTF TGTGCCAGCACCAAGGGGGGGACAATTACACCCTATGGCTACACCTTC
TRBJ2-5 - TRBV5-6 - CATGRGGTQYF TGTGCCACCGGTCGTGGAGGGACCCAGTACTTC
TRBJ2-3 - TRBV5-1 - CASSLGLAGDTQYF TGCGCCAGCAGCTTGGGACTCGCCGGGGATACGCAGTATTTT
TRBJ2-1 TRBD2 TRBV24-1 - CATSDSTSLNEQFF TGTGCCACCAGTGATTCGACTAGCCTTAATGAGCAGTTCTTC
TRBJ2-3 - TRBV9 - CASSPLGGPGTDTQYF TGTGCCAGCAGCCCCCTCGGGGGGCCCGGCACAGATACGCAGTATTTT
TRBJ2-2 - TRBV9 - CASSGFVTDTGELFF TGTGCCAGCAGCGGATTCGTTACGGACACCGGGGAGCTGTTTTTT
TRBJ1-2 - TRBV19 - CASRPPYGVSDGYTF TGTGCCAGTCGCCCCCCGTATGGCGTTAGCGATGGCTACACCTTC
TRBJ2-7 TRBD2 TRBV7-9 - CAIPAGRGAVEQYF TGTGCCATCCCGGCAGGGCGGGGGGCTGTCGAGCAGTACTTC
TRBJ1-6 TRBD1 TRBV5-4 - CASSSRGRGVESPLHF TGTGCCAGCAGCTCACGCGGCAGGGGGGTAGAGTCACCCCTCCACTTT
TRBJ2-2 - TRBV7-8 - CASIPGRGTGELFF TGTGCCAGCATCCCCGGTCGGGGTACCGGGGAGCTGTTTTTT
TRBJ2-3 - TRBV12-3/TRBV12-4 - CASSLQYTQYF TGTGCCAGCAGTTTACAGTATACGCAGTATTTT
TRBJ1-1 - TRBV13 - CASSLAGTEAFF TGTGCCAGCAGCCTTGCGGGCACTGAAGCTTTCTTT
TRBJ1-3 TRBD1 TRBV19 - CASSISGGSGNTIYF TGTGCCAGTAGTATATCAGGGGGCTCTGGAAACACCATATATTTT
TRBJ1-1 - TRBV20-1 - CSAKIHTEAFF TGCAGTGCCAAAATCCACACTGAAGCTTTCTTT
TRBJ2-7 TRBD1 TRBV5-4 - CASSWDRGGYEQYF TGTGCCAGCAGCTGGGACAGGGGAGGATACGAGCAGTACTTC
TRBJ2-3 TRBD2 TRBV7-9 - CASSRTSGGADTQYF TGTGCCAGCAGCAGGACTAGCGGGGGGGCGGATACGCAGTATTTT
TRBJ1-5 - TRBV7-6 - CASSRSGRSGNQPQHF TGTGCCAGCAGCAGGAGTGGAAGATCGGGCAATCAGCCCCAGCATTTT
TRBJ1-6 - TRBV7-9 - CASSEQGSPLHF TGTGCCAGCAGCGAACAGGGTTCACCCCTCCACTTT
TRBJ1-2 - TRBV15 - CATAMDRNYGYTF TGTGCCACCGCCATGGACAGAAACTATGGCTACACCTTC
TRBJ2-3 - TRBV30 - CAWGRGADTQYF TGTGCCTGGGGCAGGGGGGCAGATACGCAGTATTTT
TRBJ2-7 TRBD1 TRBV7-8 - CASSFGQGYEQYF TGTGCCAGCAGCTTCGGACAGGGCTACGAGCAGTACTTC
TRBJ1-2 - TRBV5-6 - CASSLSGAYLYGYTF TGTGCCAGCAGCTTGTCAGGGGCCTACCTCTATGGCTACACCTTC
TRBJ2-3 - TRBV5-4 - CASIGHRTDTQYF TGTGCCAGCATCGGACACCGCACAGATACGCAGTATTTT
TRBJ2-7 - TRBV30 - CAWGKLRAVQYF TGTGCCTGGGGTAAGCTCCGAGCGGTGCAGTACTTC
TRBJ1-6 TRBD1 TRBV12-5 - CASGLGTNPGQLNSPLHF TGTGCTAGTGGTTTGGGGACCAACCCGGGACAGCTTAATTCACCCCTCCACTTT
TRBJ2-7 TRBD1 TRBV5-1 - CASSFGTGASEQYF TGCGCCAGCAGCTTCGGGACAGGGGCGAGCGAGCAGTACTTC
TRBJ1-6 - TRBV19 - CACRRSRGAGEDSPLHF TGTGCCTGTAGAAGGAGTAGGGGCGCGGGAGAAGATTCACCCCTCCACTTT
TRBJ2-2 TRBD2 TRBV7-2 - CASSLVPAGGPGGTGELFF TGTGCCAGCAGCTTAGTCCCAGCGGGGGGGCCGGGAGGAACCGGGGAGCTGTTTTTT
TRBJ2-1 - TRBV14 - CASSREVTGNEQFF TGTGCCAGCAGCCGTGAGGTAACGGGGAATGAGCAGTTCTTC
TRBJ2-7 TRBD2 TRBV27 - CASMDYSGGPYEQYF TGTGCCAGCATGGACTACAGCGGGGGGCCTTACGAGCAGTACTTC
TRBJ2-3 TRBD1 TRBV5-1 - CASREVTGGTDTQYF TGCGCCAGCAGGGAGGTGACAGGGGGGACAGATACGCAGTATTTT
TRBJ2-1 TRBD2 TRBV3-1/TRBV3-2 - CASSQESGGNEQFF TGTGCCAGCAGCCAAGAGTCCGGGGGGAATGAGCAGTTCTTC
TRBJ1-6 - TRBV9 - CASSDGSSYNSPLHF TGTGCCAGCAGCGATGGGAGCTCCTATAATTCACCCCTCCACTTT
TRBJ2-6 - TRBV7-9 - CASSLGGSVPGANVLTF TGTGCCAGCAGCTTGGGGGGATCCGTCCCTGGGGCCAACGTCCTGACTTTC
TRBJ2-1 - TRBV4-1 - CASSYGTHNEQFF TGCGCCAGCAGCTACGGGACTCACAATGAGCAGTTCTTC
TRBJ1-3 TRBD1 TRBV24-1 - CATSDLGGTGPSGNTIYF TGTGCCACCAGTGATTTGGGGGGGACAGGGCCCTCTGGAAACACCATATATTTT
TRBJ2-1 TRBD2 TRBV7-3 - CASSALAGGSEQFF TGTGCCAGCAGCGCTCTAGCGGGGGGTAGTGAGCAGTTCTTC
TRBJ1-6 - TRBV13 - CASSLGEINSPLHF TGTGCCAGCAGCTTAGGAGAGATTAATTCACCCCTCCACTTT
TRBJ2-7 TRBD2 TRBV5-1 - CASSLTSGGGSYEQYF TGCGCCAGCAGCTTGACTAGCGGGGGGGGCTCCTACGAGCAGTACTTC
TRBJ2-7 - TRBV20-1 - CSASWADRRYEQYF TGCAGTGCTAGTTGGGCAGACCGAAGGTACGAGCAGTACTTC
TRBJ2-1 - TRBV7-5 - CARSLTSMSSYNEQFF TGTGCCAGAAGCTTAACCTCTATGAGCTCCTACAATGAGCAGTTCTTC
TRBJ2-7 TRBD1 TRBV14 - CASRLTGAEQYF TGTGCCAGCAGACTGACAGGGGCCGAGCAGTACTTC